Each of the 26 T cell receptor beta chains below was sequenced from the same sample in a study of cytomegalovirus exposure and HLA in healthy donors (dated by TCRdb to the late 2010s). Receptors were amplified or captured by the immunoSEQ multiplex PCR assay. The multiplex PCR relied on a mix of 60 forward primers for TCR Vbeta segments and 13 reverse primers for TCR Jbeta segments. TCRdb took over this immuneACCESS table, retaining in-frame rearrangements with V and J assigned. Such tables are incomplete; in checked studies, under half of the missing clones stem from an unresolved V gene, and the remainder is unexplained. Here the sample has about 140,000 clones; approximately 84% occur a single time. Approximately 1.5% of the sample comes from the top ten. The source material was PBMCs. These receptors were collected from a man aged 25 to 40 in good health and CMV-seropositive.

The chain links TRBV25-1 to TRBJ1-6; D call uncertain. The CDR3 runs to 14 residues. Trimming cost V 2 bases and J 11 bases, with 13 bases left between them. Germline CDR1 is MGHDK and CDR2 is SYGVNS. The CDR3: CASSEVGGIAPLHF. CDR3 bases: TGTGCCAGCAGTGAAGTGGGAGGTATAGCACCCCTCCACTTT.

This chain connects TRBV7-8 to TRBJ2-2; 12 positions match TRBD2. V lost 0 bases and J lost 5; bases outside the gene matches: 4. The CDR3 sequence is 17 residues long. In germline, CDR1 is SGHVS, CDR2 FQNEAQ. Written as DNA, the CDR3 is TGTGCCAGCAGCTTAGCGGGGGGGACTAGCGGGACCGGGGAGCTGTTTTTT. This gives the protein CASSLAGGTSGTGELFF.

V and J are TRBV7-9 and TRBJ2-5, with D maybe TRBD2 (6 bases). With 6 bases removed from V and 2 bases from J, the gap between germline ends came to 13 bases. The CDR3 totals 14 residues. The germline V gene has CDR1 SEHNR and CDR2 FQNEAQ (reference sequence). The CDR3 DNA sequence: TGTGCCAGCAGTTCACCGGCGGGGCAAGAGACCCAGTACTTC. This translates into CASSSPAGQETQYF.

This chain joins TRBV25-1 and TRBJ2-1; D is unresolved. The V and J ends lost 7 bases and 4 bases respectively, with 5 bases between them. The CDR3 runs to 11 residues. Germline V lookup: CDR1 MGHDK, CDR2 SYGVNS. The CDR3, as DNA: TGTGCCAGCAACAGATACAATGAGCAGTTCTTC. This sequence encodes CASNRYNEQFF. The full variable domain, in which reference TRBV25-1 and TRBJ2-1 provide the parts outside the CDR3, is EADIYQTPRYLVIGTGKKITLECSQTMGHDKMYWYQQDPGMELHLIHYSYGVNSTEKGDLSSESTVSRIRTEHFPLTLESARPSHTSQYLCASNRYNEQFFGPGTRLTVL.

The CDR3 sequence: CAIREEHGGYGYTF. The CDR3 bases are TGTGCCATACGGGAGGAGCACGGTGGTTATGGCTACACCTTC. The V gene is TRBV10-3, the J gene TRBJ1-2; D not resolved. V was pared by 9 bases and J by 5 bases, with 19 bases between. The CDR3 sequence is 14 residues long. CDR1 is ENHRY and CDR2 is SYGVKD in the germline V gene.

This chain links TRBV19 with TRBJ1-5; perhaps TRBD1 as D (5 bases). CDR3 size: 16 residues. Trimming removed 2 bases at V and 2 bases at J, with 13 bases between. Germline V gene lookup returns CDR1 LNHDA and CDR2 SQIVND (reference sequence). In DNA, the CDR3 is TGTGCCAGTAGTATAAGGGGAGGGTTTGGCAATCAGCCCCAGCATTTT. Encoded protein: CASSIRGGFGNQPQHF.

This chain uses TRBV25-1 with TRBJ1-2; 7 positions agree with TRBD1. Germline V gene data show CDR1 as MGHDK and CDR2 as SYGVNS. The CDR3 is 16 residues long. The V segment lost 3 bases and the J segment 9 bases; nucleotides outside the gene matches: 16. The CDR3 reads CASSDGGGQATRSYTF. CDR3 nucleotides: TGTGCCAGCAGTGATGGGGGCGGACAGGCCACAAGGAGCTACACCTTC.

The rearrangement links TRBV29-1 to TRBJ1-1, with D perhaps matching TRBD1 (6 bases). Germline V CDR1 and CDR2: SQVTM, ANQGSEA. The CDR3 totals 13 residues. Trimming took 6 bases from V and 4 from J, leaving 15 bases between them. DNA for the CDR3: TGCAGCGTAGGGGGATCACAGGTCACTGAAGCTTTCTTT. Translating it yields CSVGGSQVTEAFF.

The rearrangement uses TRBV6-5 and TRBJ1-5; D is ambiguous. Trimming took off 6 bases at V and 0 bases at J, with 12 bases between the two ends. Germline V gene data show CDR1 as MNHEY and CDR2 as SVGAGI. The CDR3 covers 15 residues. CDR3: CASSPLFSSNQPQHF. The CDR3 DNA is TGTGCCAGCAGCCCCCTATTCTCTAGCAATCAGCCCCAGCATTTT.

This chain links TRBV2 with TRBJ2-1; possibly TRBD2 for D (6 bases). In germline, CDR1 is SNHLY, CDR2 FYNNEI. Trimming pared 7 bases from V and 3 bases from J, leaving 25 bases between. This CDR3 is built from 18 residues. As DNA, the CDR3 is TGTGCCAGCAAATCCCTACAAACAGAACAGACTAGCTACAATGAGCAGTTCTTC. Protein sequence: CASKSLQTEQTSYNEQFF.

The chain is built from TRBV28 and TRBJ2-7; TRBD1 agrees at 8 bases. Germline V CDR1 and CDR2: MDHEN, SYDVKM. Losses at the gene ends were 6 bases for V and 3 bases for J; bases not matched to a gene: 7. The CDR3 is 14 residues long. For the CDR3, the DNA is TGTGCCAGCAGAAAACAGGGGGGCAACTACGAGCAGTACTTC. Amino acid sequence: CASRKQGGNYEQYF.

The CDR3 DNA reads TGTGCCAGCAGTGATGACTATGGGAATGAAAAACTGTTTTTT. Amino acid sequence: CASSDDYGNEKLFF. The rearrangement links TRBV2 to TRBJ1-4; D is unresolved. Germline-derived CDR1 and CDR2 are SNHLY and FYNNEI. CDR3 size: 14 residues. Trimming removed 3 bases from V and 5 bases from J, with 10 bases in between.

This clone was recorded only once. The gene calls are TRBV7-9 and TRBJ2-5; 9 bases are shared with TRBD1. Per the germline V gene, CDR1 is SEHNR and CDR2 is FQNEAQ (reference sequence). The CDR3 covers 16 residues. After removal of 1 base from V and 2 bases from J, the junction contained 5 bases not matched to a gene. The CDR3 DNA reads TGTGCCAGCAGCTTAGAGGGGGGACAGGGACAAGAGACCCAGTACTTC. It is translated as CASSLEGGQGQETQYF.

The table lists this clone with many counts. V and J are TRBV2 and TRBJ2-1; 7 nucleotides line up with TRBD2. V shed 6 bases and J 1 base; nucleotides not matched to a gene: 9. Germline V lookup: CDR1 SNHLY, CDR2 FYNNEI. The CDR3 spans 16 residues. DNA of the CDR3: TGTGCCAGCAGCCCTATGGGGCGGGGGTCCTACAATGAGCAGTTCTTC. This encodes CASSPMGRGSYNEQFF.

The V call is TRBV10-3, the J call TRBJ2-5; 11 nucleotides agree with TRBD2. CDR1 is ENHRY and CDR2 is SYGVKD in the germline V gene. This CDR3 spans 16 amino acids. V shed 0 bases, J shed 4 bases, and the junction held 4 bases outside the gene matches. CDR3 nucleotide sequence: TGTGCCATCAGTGAGTCCCCTAGCGGGAGGTTAGAGACCCAGTACTTC. Its protein product is CAISESPSGRLETQYF.

The chain uses TRBV5-4 and TRBJ2-1; 14 bases are a match to TRBD2. The CDR3 loop spans 16 amino acids. CDR1 SGHNT and CDR2 YYREEE come from the germline V gene (reference sequence). The ends lost 4 bases at V and 6 bases at J; junction bases unmatched: 6. In DNA form, the CDR3 reads TGTGCCAGCAGCAAGGGACTAGCGGGAGAGGTCAATGAGCAGTTCTTC. Protein: CASSKGLAGEVNEQFF.

The rearrangement uses TRBV11-2 and TRBJ1-2; D might be TRBD1 (6 bases). The ends were cut back, 5 bases at V and 7 bases at J, with 17 bases in the middle. The germline V gene has CDR1 SGHAT and CDR2 FQNNGV. The CDR3 loop spans 14 amino acids. Written as DNA, the CDR3 is TGTGCCAGCAGCCGATACAGGGATCCGCGTGGCTACACCTTC. Translation: CASSRYRDPRGYTF.

This clone was seen more than once but under ten times. The chain recombines TRBV10-3 with TRBJ2-3; D is perhaps TRBD2 (6 bases). CDR1 is ENHRY, CDR2 SYGVKD, per germline. The CDR3 is 15 residues long. Trimming pared 3 bases from V and 5 bases from J, leaving 15 bases between. The DNA of the CDR3 is TGTGCCATCAGTGAATTTAGCGGTAGAAAAGATACGCAGTATTTT. Encoded protein: CAISEFSGRKDTQYF.

The chain links TRBV29-1 to TRBJ2-2, with 9 nucleotides matching TRBD2. V lost 5 bases and J lost 4; bases outside the gene matches: 8. Per germline, CDR1 SQVTM and CDR2 ANQGSEA. This CDR3 has 15 residues. The DNA for the CDR3 is TGCAGCGTTAGTTTAGCGGGAGTGTTCACCGGGGAGCTGTTTTTT. Amino acids: CSVSLAGVFTGELFF.

The chain couples TRBV9 to TRBJ2-3, with D possibly being TRBD1 (5 bases). This CDR3 contains 15 residues. With 0 bases removed from V and 0 bases from J, the gap between germline ends came to 8 bases. Germline-derived CDR1 and CDR2 are SGDLS and YYNGEE. The CDR3 reads CASSVGSGSTDTQYF. The CDR3 coding sequence is TGTGCCAGCAGCGTAGGATCAGGGAGCACAGATACGCAGTATTTT.

V and J are TRBV27 and TRBJ1-5, with 10 positions matching TRBD1. CDR1 and CDR2 from the germline V gene are MNHEY and SMNVEV (reference sequence). Germline trimming cut 5 bases from V and 9 bases from J; bases unmatched to any gene: 16. The CDR3 totals 17 residues. For the CDR3, the DNA is TGTGCCAGCAGTCCCGGGGACAGGGGACCTTTCGGAAGGCCCCAGCATTTT. Its translation is CASSPGDRGPFGRPQHF.

The rearrangement links TRBV7-3 to TRBJ2-1; the match to TRBD2 covers 11 bases. The CDR3 extends over 18 amino acids. In germline, CDR1 is SGHTA, CDR2 FQGTGA. V was pared by 4 bases and J by 7 bases, with 15 bases of the junction left unmatched. CDR3 sequence: CASSSLTSGALRGNEQFF. CDR3 sequence (DNA): TGTGCCAGCAGCTCTCTGACTAGCGGGGCTCTCCGGGGGAATGAGCAGTTCTTC.

The chain carries TRBV6-6 and TRBJ1-3; tentatively, D is TRBD1 (5 bases). The V end lost 2 bases, the J end lost 9 bases, and 8 bases lay between the germline ends. Germline assignment: CDR1 MNHNY and CDR2 SVGAGI (reference sequence). CDR3 length: 12 residues. The CDR3 nucleotides are TGTGCCAGCAGTTACGTCCAGGGCACCATATATTTT. This translates into CASSYVQGTIYF.

A note on this clone: Because it lacks the conserved phenylalanine or tryptophan at the end, this CDR3 is likely a read error. The DNA is omitted, as the CDR3 cannot be located on it reliably, and the CDR3 follows TCRdb's listing. The chain carries TRBV27 and TRBJ1-3; TRBD1 is taken as the D call from the table, unchecked against the DNA. The CDR3 region is 9 residues in length, termini included. The germline CDR1 and CDR2 sequences are MNHEY and SMNVEV (reference sequence). This CDR3 reads CASSFTGGN.

In this sample, this clone turned up once. CDR3 in amino acids: CASSIDRAYEQYF. DNA of the CDR3: TGTGCCAGTAGTATTGACAGGGCCTACGAGCAGTACTTC. This rearrangement joins TRBV19 to TRBJ2-7, with 7 bases identical to TRBD1. Losses at the gene ends were 3 bases for V and 2 bases for J; bases not matched to a gene: 1. Germline loops: CDR1 LNHDA, CDR2 SQIVND (reference sequence). CDR3 length: 13 residues.

V and J are TRBV4-1 and TRBJ2-1, with 8 bases lining up with TRBD1. There are 17 residues in the CDR3. The germline gives CDR1 MGHRA, CDR2 YSYEKL. The junction had 16 bases not matched to a gene; V was cut back by 3 bases and J by 9 bases. The CDR3 loop reads CASSHFLGPAQGGEQFF. The CDR3 DNA sequence: TGCGCCAGCAGCCATTTCTTGGGTCCTGCACAGGGGGGTGAGCAGTTCTTC.